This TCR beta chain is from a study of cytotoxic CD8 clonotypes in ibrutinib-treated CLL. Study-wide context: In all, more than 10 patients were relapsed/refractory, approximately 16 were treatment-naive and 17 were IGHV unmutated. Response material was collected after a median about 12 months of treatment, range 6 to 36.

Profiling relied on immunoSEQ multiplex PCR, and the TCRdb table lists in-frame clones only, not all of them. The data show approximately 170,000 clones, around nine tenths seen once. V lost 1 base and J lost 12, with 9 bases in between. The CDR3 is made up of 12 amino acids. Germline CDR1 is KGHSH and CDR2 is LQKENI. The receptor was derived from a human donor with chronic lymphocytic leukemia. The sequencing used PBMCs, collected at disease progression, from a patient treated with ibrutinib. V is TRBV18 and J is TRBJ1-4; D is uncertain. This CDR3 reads CASSPRGVQLFF. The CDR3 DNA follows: TGTGCCAGCTCACCACGCGGTGTGCAACTGTTTTTT.